This entry describes one TCR beta chain. Its antigen is undetermined. Each donor's status was that of a healthy bone marrow donor. This sample was included in a study of cytomegalovirus exposure and HLA in healthy donors. Study overall: Earlier work reported 110 million or so unique TCR beta sequences from 150 million to 200 million T cells.

Germline CDR1 MNHNS, CDR2 SASEGT. The CDR3 spans 12 residues. V shed 3 bases and J shed 6 bases, with 5 bases lying between them. PCR employed 60 Vbeta and 13 Jbeta primers. The data were produced by immunoSEQ multiplex PCR, yet TCRdb's version contains in-frame clones alone and is incomplete. The data hold about 160,000 clones, with about 80% observed a single time. Study-level points and caveats: A missense variant in DCLRE1C was later tied to TCR beta V- and J-gene trimming.

The genes are TRBV6-1 and TRBJ1-4; no clear D gene. The specimen was PBMCs. The receptor was isolated from a man in his late teens or twenties in good health and CMV-seropositive. As DNA, the CDR3 is TGTGCCAGCAGTGAGGAGTATGAAAAACTGTTTTTT. It translates to CASSEEYEKLFF.